This TCR beta chain is from a study of T cell repertoires in cytomegalovirus infection. About the study: Public TCR beta signatures indicated both CMV infection and matching HLA type.

In the case of this clonotype: The antigen remains undetermined.

Study results and caveats: CMV-specific TCR beta clonotypes restricted by HLA-C were the ones dominating the ex vivo response. Using cumulative public TCR beta family frequency, the authors identified those who carried CMV together with the relevant HLA.

V gave up 8 bases and J gave up 2 bases; unmatched junction bases: 18. CDR3 length: 17 amino acids. Germline V gene lookup returns CDR1 SQVTM and CDR2 ANQGSEA. Each CDR3 protein is one row after TCRdb ran MiXCR on the reads. The sample lists approximately 250,000 distinct CDR3 sequences, approximately 24% occurring once. This receptor was identified in a human donor in good health (CMV status not recorded). Some clones in this sample may be carry-over from other donors' samples. The chain recombines TRBV29-1 with TRBJ2-7; 10 bases fit TRBD1. Source material: CD8+ T cells from PBMCs. CDR3 amino acids: CSPPGTGVAGRPYEQYF. CDR3 coding DNA: TGCAGCCCCCCGGGGACAGGGGTTGCGGGGAGACCCTACGAGCAGTACTTC.